One sample yielded the 27 T cell receptor beta chains listed below, sequenced in a study of blood T cell repertoires in COVID-19. Method: immunoSEQ multiplex PCR; TCRdb's copy keeps in-frame clones and lacks some. The sample yields approximately 97,000 clones, roughly 82% seen once. Source material: peripheral blood. The receptors here all came from a human donor in a cohort sampled during active COVID-19.

The chain is built from TRBV19 and TRBJ1-5, with TRBD1 matching over 10 bases. Germline V gives CDR1 LNHDA, CDR2 SQIVND (reference sequence). V dropped 5 bases and J dropped 0; count of bases not matched to a gene: 4. The CDR3 has 16 residues. The CDR3 nucleotides read TGTGCCAGTAGTGACAGGGGGCTCTATAGCAATCAGCCCCAGCATTTT. It codes for CASSDRGLYSNQPQHF.

The V call is TRBV5-1, the J call TRBJ2-3; 7 bases map to TRBD2. This CDR3 region has 14 residues. After removal of 3 bases from V and 2 bases from J, the junction contained 3 bases not matched to a gene. Germline CDR1 is SGHRS and CDR2 is YFSETQ. The CDR3 DNA follows: TGCGCCAGCAGCTCAAGCGGGGCCACAGATACGCAGTATTTT. Translated: CASSSSGATDTQYF.

The chain uses TRBV4-3 and TRBJ1-4, with 7 bases that match TRBD1. CDR3 length: 15 amino acids. The germline V gene encodes CDR1 LGHNA and CDR2 YSLEER. The V and J ends lost 1 base and 3 bases, in that order; junction bases with no gene match: 2. CDR3 in DNA: TGCGCCAGCAGCCAAGGGGGACAGCCTAATGAAAAACTGTTTTTT. Encoded protein: CASSQGGQPNEKLFF.

The CDR3 is CASSLGADNTGELFF. The CDR3 coding sequence is TGCGCCAGCAGCTTGGGGGCAGATAACACCGGGGAGCTGTTTTTT. The chain employs TRBV5-1 and TRBJ2-2; D unclear. The CDR3 has 15 amino acids. Germline CDR1 reads SGHRS; CDR2 reads YFSETQ. V lost 0 bases and J lost 2, with 8 bases in between.

The gene calls are TRBV6-5 and TRBJ1-4; D not certain. Between the trimmed V and J ends, which lost 6 bases and 3 bases, there was a span of 11 bases. Germline V lookup: CDR1 MNHEY, CDR2 SVGAGI. This CDR3 comprises 14 residues. CDR3 loop: CASRRERSNEKLFF. The CDR3 region has the DNA TGTGCCAGCAGACGGGAGAGGTCTAATGAAAAACTGTTTTTT.

The chain combines TRBV4-1 with TRBJ2-2; D is undetermined. V lost 3 bases to trimming and J lost 5 bases, with 4 bases between them. The CDR3 length is 12 residues. Germline CDR1 MGHRA, CDR2 YSYEKL. CDR3 region: CASSHPTGELFF. CDR3 nucleotides: TGCGCCAGCAGCCATCCTACCGGGGAGCTGTTTTTT.

J is TRBJ1-1 and V is TRBV6-4, with D possibly matching TRBD1 (6 bases). V was shortened by 2 bases and J by 3 bases, with 16 bases between the two germline ends. The CDR3 has 16 residues. The germline CDR1 and CDR2 sequences are MRHNA and SNTAGT. DNA of the CDR3: TGTGCCAGCAGTGACACTAACAGGGCCTCGGACACTGAAGCTTTCTTT. It specifies CASSDTNRASDTEAFF.

This clone was found once. V gene TRBV6-1 combines with J gene TRBJ2-5, with a tentative D call TRBD2 (5 bases). Trimming stripped 2 bases from V and 4 bases from J, with 11 bases between. The CDR3 consists of 14 residues. Germline values: CDR1 MNHNS, CDR2 SASEGT. The CDR3 here is CASSEPGNLETQYF. The CDR3 DNA reads TGTGCCAGCAGTGAACCCGGGAATTTAGAGACCCAGTACTTC.

This clone showed up just a few times. The DNA of the CDR3 is TGTGCCAGCAGCGCTCTAAGCTGGACAGGGGGCTCCCAAGAGACCCAGTACTTC. It yields the protein CASSALSWTGGSQETQYF. The chain couples TRBV9 to TRBJ2-5, with TRBD1 matching 11 bases. This CDR3 is built from 18 residues. J lost 1 base, V lost 3 bases, and 11 bases had no gene match. Germline lookup yields CDR1 SGDLS and CDR2 YYNGEE.

The V call is TRBV6-2 or TRBV6-3, the J call TRBJ2-1; 10 bases map to TRBD1. V shed 4 bases and J 5 bases; nucleotides not matched to a gene: 5. This CDR3 is built from 15 residues. The germline CDR1 and CDR2 sequences are MNHEY and SVGEGT. The CDR3 DNA is TGTGCCAGCAGTTTGGGGACAGGGGCCCACAATGAGCAGTTCTTC. Translated: CASSLGTGAHNEQFF.

The V call is TRBV6-5, the J call TRBJ2-7, with 8 positions matching TRBD1. CDR1 and CDR2 from the germline V gene are MNHEY and SVGAGI. This CDR3 region has 14 residues. V was clipped by 7 bases and J by 0 bases; unmatched bases: 5. CDR3 loop: CASTRTGNSYEQYF. The CDR3 region has the DNA TGTGCCAGCACTAGGACAGGGAACTCCTACGAGCAGTACTTC.

This rearrangement joins TRBV4-3 to TRBJ2-5; maybe TRBD2 (5 bases). Trimming shortened V by 1 base and J by 2 bases, and 11 bases separated the two germline ends. The CDR3 runs to 15 residues. CDR1 and CDR2 from the germline V gene are LGHNA and YSLEER. The CDR3 DNA follows: TGCGCCAGCAGCCAAGTGGCCGGGGAGCAAGAGACCCAGTACTTC. Protein product: CASSQVAGEQETQYF.

The V call is TRBV6-6, the J call TRBJ1-3, with D uncertain. Trimming left V 8 bases short and J 2 bases short, with 16 bases between. In germline, CDR1 is MNHNY, CDR2 SVGAGI (reference sequence). The CDR3 extends over 15 amino acids. The CDR3 here is CASGRAGEAGNTIYF. The CDR3 DNA sequence: TGTGCCAGCGGCCGGGCGGGAGAAGCTGGAAACACCATATATTTT.

V usage is TRBV6-2 or TRBV6-3 and J usage is TRBJ2-3, with 11 positions matching TRBD1. The CDR3 is made up of 16 amino acids. Germline V gene lookup returns CDR1 MNHEY and CDR2 SVGEGT. The ends lost 2 bases at V and 2 bases at J; junction bases unmatched: 3. CDR3 region: CASSYADRGPTDTQYF. Written as DNA, the CDR3 is TGTGCCAGCAGTTACGCGGACAGGGGGCCCACAGATACGCAGTATTTT.

This clone was observed a single time. The rearrangement uses TRBV5-1 and TRBJ1-1; possibly TRBD1 for D (6 bases). Trimming took off 0 bases at V and 7 bases at J, with 7 bases between the two ends. Germline values: CDR1 SGHRS, CDR2 YFSETQ. The CDR3 length is 12 residues. This CDR3 reads CASSLAQGEAFF. DNA of the CDR3: TGCGCCAGCAGCTTGGCACAGGGTGAAGCTTTCTTT.

This chain connects TRBV5-6 to TRBJ2-7, with 8 bases identical to TRBD1. The CDR3 totals 14 residues. V shed 2 bases and J 4 bases; nucleotides not matched to a gene: 5. CDR1 and CDR2 from the germline V gene are SGHDT and YYEEEE. The CDR3 protein is CASSLPGQEYEQYF. In nucleotides, the CDR3 is TGTGCCAGCAGCTTACCGGGACAGGAGTACGAGCAGTACTTC.

CDR3 sequence (DNA): TGTGCCAGCAGCTCACAACAGGGGTTGGCGAACACCATATATTTT. Translating it yields CASSSQQGLANTIYF. This chain connects TRBV7-8 to TRBJ1-3; TRBD1 matches at 7 bases. J gave up 7 bases and V 4 bases, and 10 bases lay outside the gene matches. Germline V gene lookup returns CDR1 SGHVS and CDR2 FQNEAQ. The CDR3 loop spans 15 amino acids.

The chain is built from TRBV4-2 and TRBJ2-1; possible D gene TRBD2, 6 bases. This CDR3 has 17 amino acids. V dropped 1 base and J dropped 7 bases, with 20 bases sitting between them. Germline-derived CDR1 and CDR2 are LGHNA and YNFKEQ. CDR3 in amino acids: CASSQVGGSSADNEQFF. CDR3 bases: TGTGCCAGCAGCCAAGTAGGAGGTTCTAGCGCGGATAATGAGCAGTTCTTC.

This chain joins TRBV5-1 and TRBJ2-5; possible D gene TRBD1, 6 bases. This CDR3 is built from 14 residues. V gave up 2 bases and J gave up 2 bases, with 10 bases separating them. From germline, CDR1 is SGHRS and CDR2 YFSETQ. The chain's CDR3 is CASSLGQIQETQYF. CDR3 DNA: TGCGCCAGCAGCTTAGGACAGATACAAGAGACCCAGTACTTC.

The chain carries TRBV28 and TRBJ2-5; TRBD2 matches 12 bases. The CDR3 runs to 16 residues. V lost 6 bases, J lost 2 bases, and 7 bases stayed unmatched. Germline V gene data show CDR1 as MDHEN and CDR2 as SYDVKM. As DNA, the CDR3 is TGTGCCAGCAGAAAAGGGACTAGCGGGTCGCAAGAGACCCAGTACTTC. Translated: CASRKGTSGSQETQYF.

The chain is built from TRBV11-3 and TRBJ2-1; 10 bases fit TRBD2. V trimming: 4 bases; J trimming: 11 bases; junction bases outside the gene matches: 14. CDR3 length: 16 residues. CDR1 SGHNT and CDR2 YENEEA come from the germline V gene. CDR3 in DNA: TGTGCCAGCAGCTCTATGGGGTATAGCGGGGGGTCAAAGCAGTTCTTC. Its protein is CASSSMGYSGGSKQFF.

The rearrangement joins TRBV2 to TRBJ2-7, with TRBD1 matching 7 bases. Germline CDR1 reads SNHLY; CDR2 reads FYNNEI. The V gene end was trimmed by 7 bases and the J gene end by 5 bases; junction bases not matched to a gene: 8. The CDR3 is 13 amino acids. This chain's CDR3 is CASTPDRDHEQYF. In DNA, the CDR3 is TGTGCCAGCACCCCCGACAGGGACCACGAGCAGTACTTC.

The J gene is TRBJ2-4, the V gene TRBV19, with D maybe TRBD1 (5 bases). The CDR3 contains 16 residues. Looked up from germline, CDR1 is LNHDA and CDR2 is SQIVND (reference sequence). Trimming stripped 5 bases from V and 0 bases from J, with 14 bases between. The CDR3 protein is CASSLNSGAAKNIQYF. In DNA, the CDR3 is TGTGCCAGTAGTTTAAATAGTGGGGCAGCCAAAAACATTCAGTACTTC.

The chain is built from TRBV11-1 and TRBJ1-2; 7 positions match TRBD1. Germline V gene lookup returns CDR1 SGHAT and CDR2 FQDESV (reference sequence). V dropped 4 bases and J dropped 3; count of bases not matched to a gene: 8. CDR3 length equals 15 residues. The CDR3 is CASSSTGTEHYGYTF. CDR3 DNA: TGTGCCAGCAGCTCTACCGGGACAGAACACTATGGCTACACCTTC.

This clone was detected a few times. The chain uses TRBV4-2 and TRBJ2-1; perhaps TRBD1 as D (5 bases). The germline gives CDR1 LGHNA, CDR2 YNFKEQ. With 0 bases removed from V and 4 bases from J, the gap between germline ends came to 13 bases. The CDR3 contains 16 residues. The CDR3 reads CASSQESTARYNEQFF. CDR3 coding DNA: TGTGCCAGCAGCCAAGAATCGACAGCGAGATACAATGAGCAGTTCTTC.

This clone is a singleton in its sample. The chain is built from TRBV7-2 and TRBJ2-2, with 7 bases identical to TRBD2. J lost 0 bases, V lost 2 bases, and 3 bases had no gene match. The CDR3 consists of 16 residues. Germline CDR1 and CDR2: SGHTA and FQGNSA. In nucleotides, the CDR3 is TGTGCCAGCAGCTTAAATAGCGGGTCGAACACCGGGGAGCTGTTTTTT. Amino acids: CASSLNSGSNTGELFF.

V and J are TRBV7-2 and TRBJ1-3; no clear D gene. Germline CDR1 SGHTA, CDR2 FQGNSA. Trimming removed 1 base from V and 0 bases from J, with 13 bases in between. This CDR3 is built from 17 residues. CDR3 sequence (DNA): TGTGCCAGCAGCTTAGAAGCCGCAGGATTCTCTGGAAACACCATATATTTT. Translation: CASSLEAAGFSGNTIYF.